The 20 T cell receptor beta chains given below trace back to one sample, sequenced in a study of response to subunit inactivated influenza vaccine. TCRdb passed the RT-PCR reads through MiXCR, listing each CDR3 protein once. The sample lists roughly 780,000 distinct CDR3 sequences, under 20% occurring once. Source: PBMCs from blood, taken 4 to 6 days after vaccination. The receptors here all came from a man aged 45-60 years who received an inactivated influenza vaccine.

This clonotype came up a few times. This sequence joins TRBV29-1 and TRBJ2-3; 8 nucleotides line up with TRBD2. Germline trimming cut 5 bases from V and 2 bases from J; bases unmatched to any gene: 9. This CDR3 spans 15 amino acids. Germline CDR1 is SQVTM and CDR2 is ANQGSEA. CDR3 sequence (DNA): TGCAGCGTTAACGGACTAGCTCAAACCACAGATACGCAGTATTTT. Its translation is CSVNGLAQTTDTQYF.

A word on this clonotype: At one end, the junction sequence differs from germline, possibly due to a read error. This chain uses TRBV7-9 with TRBJ1-2, with 8 positions matching TRBD1. Looked up from germline, CDR1 is SEHNR and CDR2 is FQNEAQ (reference sequence). The CDR3 spans 14 residues. Here the CDR3 reads CASSLEPGGAGYTF. CDR3 nucleotide sequence: TGTGCCAGCAGCTTAGAGCCAGGGGGCGCTGGCTACACCTTT.

This clonotype was picked up many times. This chain joins TRBV5-1 and TRBJ1-2; no firm D call. Deletions cut 0 bases from V and 4 bases from J, with 7 bases between. The germline V gene encodes CDR1 SGHRS and CDR2 YFSETQ. This CDR3 region has 13 residues. The CDR3 nucleotides read TGCGCCAGCAGCTTGGAAGGGCCCTATGGCTACACCTTC. It translates to CASSLEGPYGYTF.

This clonotype was seen more than once but under ten times. The CDR3 here is CASSLVEGYYEQYF. DNA of the CDR3: TGTGCCAGCAGCTTAGTTGAGGGCTACTACGAGCAGTACTTC. The V call is TRBV7-2, the J call TRBJ2-7; D is possibly TRBD2 (5 bases). The CDR3 extends over 14 amino acids. Trimming pared 1 base from V and 3 bases from J, leaving 10 bases between. Germline loops: CDR1 SGHTA, CDR2 FQGNSA.

This rearrangement joins TRBV11-1 to TRBJ2-1; D may be TRBD1 (8 bases). The germline CDR1 and CDR2 sequences are SGHAT and FQDESV (reference sequence). The CDR3 totals 19 residues. Between the trimmed V and J ends, which lost 5 bases and 10 bases, there was a span of 33 bases. The CDR3 loop is CASSPRQGSRMGGGNEQFF. In nucleotides, the CDR3 is TGTGCCAGCAGCCCCAGACAGGGGTCAAGGATGGGGGGGGGCAACGAGCAGTTCTTC.

This chain connects TRBV20-1 to TRBJ2-3; D uncertain. Germline V gene data show CDR1 as DFQATT and CDR2 as SNEGSKA (reference sequence). The CDR3 has 15 amino acids. Trimming cost V 0 bases and J 4 bases, with 14 bases left between them. The CDR3 nucleotides are TGCAGTGCTAGAGATCTTGGCGGTAAGGCAGATACGCAGTATTTT. Translation gives CSARDLGGKADTQYF.

This clonotype was counted once. The junction departs from germline at one end; a sequencing error may be responsible. The chain links TRBV11-2 to TRBJ2-5; 9 bases are a match to TRBD1. This CDR3 comprises 16 residues. Germline lookup yields CDR1 SGHAT and CDR2 FQNNGV. This chain's CDR3 is CASSLEFGQGQGTQYF. Here the CDR3 DNA reads TGTGCCAGCAGCTTAGAGTTTGGACAGGGGCAAGGGACCCAGTACTTC. Full variable domain (rest looked up from reference TRBV11-2 and TRBJ2-5): EAGVAQSPRYKIIEKRQSVAFWCNPISGHATLYWYQQILGQGPKLLIQFQNNGVVDDSQLPKDRFSAERLKGVDSTLKIQPAKLEDSAVYLCASSLEFGQGQGTQYFGPGTRLLVL.

The chain couples TRBV25-1 to TRBJ2-1; D is ambiguous. The germline V and J ends were trimmed by 1 base and 0 bases, with 7 bases remaining between them. Germline CDR1 reads MGHDK; CDR2 reads SYGVNS. The length of the CDR3 is 15 residues. The CDR3 DNA is TGTGCCAGCAGTGAATCCAGTAGCTCCTACAATGAGCAGTTCTTC. Encoded protein: CASSESSSSYNEQFF.

The rearrangement uses TRBV6-5 and TRBJ2-7, with D tentatively TRBD2 (6 bases). The CDR3 extends over 13 amino acids. With 6 bases removed from V and 9 bases from J, the gap between germline ends came to 18 bases. CDR1 MNHEY and CDR2 SVGAGI come from the germline V gene. The CDR3 DNA follows: TGTGCCAGCAGGACTCGGGACTTTTTGAGGCAGTACTTC. It is translated as CASRTRDFLRQYF.

This clonotype was counted ten times or more. V is TRBV29-1 and J is TRBJ1-1; 9 nucleotides align to TRBD1. In germline, CDR1 is SQVTM, CDR2 ANQGSEA. Trimming at V came to 5 bases and at J to 5 bases, leaving 9 bases not matched to a gene. The length of the CDR3 is 14 residues. CDR3 in DNA: TGCAGCGTTATCTTACAGGGGGCGCGAACTGAAGCTTTCTTT. Amino acid sequence: CSVILQGARTEAFF.

This clonotype appeared a few times. The chain combines TRBV4-1 with TRBJ1-4, with D perhaps TRBD1 (5 bases). The V gene's germline CDR1 is MGHRA and CDR2 YSYEKL. V lost 0 bases, J lost 4 bases, and 12 bases lay in between. The CDR3 is 16 residues long. The CDR3 reads CASSQDYGGINEKLFF. The CDR3 DNA follows: TGCGCCAGCAGCCAAGATTACGGGGGAATTAATGAAAAACTGTTTTTT.

At least ten counts were recorded for this clonotype. V usage is TRBV29-1 and J usage is TRBJ2-7, with 7 positions matching TRBD1. With V trimmed by 7 bases and J by 2 bases, 5 bases remained unmatched. Looked up from germline, CDR1 is SQVTM and CDR2 is ANQGSEA. The CDR3 is 12 amino acids. The DNA of the CDR3 is TGCAGCGGACGGGACAGTACCTACGAGCAGTACTTC. Its protein is CSGRDSTYEQYF.

V is TRBV28 and J is TRBJ2-7, with 10 positions matching TRBD1. The CDR3 has 16 residues. The trim removed 4 bases at V and 2 bases at J, leaving 8 bases unmatched. Germline loops: CDR1 MDHEN, CDR2 SYDVKM. The CDR3 DNA is TGTGCCAGCAGTTCCTTTGGCGGGACAGGGGCCTACGAGCAGTACTTC. It yields the protein CASSSFGGTGAYEQYF.

V gene TRBV6-6 combines with J gene TRBJ1-2; TRBD1 might be the D (5 bases). The CDR3 consists of 13 residues. CDR1 and CDR2 from the germline V gene are MNHNY and SVGAGI (reference sequence). Trimming removed 2 bases at V and 8 bases at J, with 12 bases between. The CDR3 loop is CASSYLQGSGYTF. The CDR3 bases are TGTGCCAGCAGTTACCTGCAGGGCTCAGGCTACACCTTC.

The chain links TRBV28 to TRBJ2-2; possible D gene TRBD1, 5 bases. CDR1 and CDR2 (germline): MDHEN, SYDVKM. V dropped 3 bases and J dropped 3 bases, with 11 bases sitting between them. This CDR3 is 15 amino acids long. The CDR3 region is CASSFPGLDTGELFF. As DNA, the CDR3 is TGTGCCAGCAGTTTCCCAGGGCTGGACACCGGGGAGCTGTTTTTT.

This clonotype occurred a few times. The V and J genes are TRBV5-8 and TRBJ2-1, with D uncertain. Germline V gene lookup returns CDR1 SGHTS and CDR2 YDEGEE. The CDR3 length is 11 residues. Trimming took 2 bases from V and 7 from J, leaving 4 bases between them. The CDR3 region is CASSFMNEQFF. CDR3 bases: TGTGCCAGCAGCTTTATGAATGAGCAGTTCTTC.

The V call is TRBV5-1, the J call TRBJ1-1, with unresolved D. The CDR3 has 15 residues. Looked up from germline, CDR1 is SGHRS and CDR2 is YFSETQ. Trimming took off 0 bases at V and 2 bases at J, with 11 bases between the two ends. The CDR3 coding sequence is TGCGCCAGCAGCTTGGACTCCGGAAGTAACACTGAAGCTTTCTTT. Residues: CASSLDSGSNTEAFF.

The chain joins TRBV4-3 to TRBJ1-2; D is ambiguous. The CDR3 sequence is 15 residues long. Per the germline V gene, CDR1 is LGHNA and CDR2 is YSLEER. V was cut by 4 bases and J by 6 bases, with 18 bases left in between. The CDR3: CASSRGWRVLDGYTF. Written as DNA, the CDR3 is TGCGCCAGCAGCCGAGGCTGGAGGGTCCTCGATGGCTACACCTTC.

This clonotype was found a few times. CDR3 protein: CSAPRDRGRDEQYF. Here the CDR3 DNA reads TGCAGTGCTCCCCGGGACAGGGGGCGGGACGAGCAGTACTTC. The chain couples TRBV20-1 to TRBJ2-7, with TRBD1 matching 12 bases. Germline CDR1 is DFQATT and CDR2 is SNEGSKA (reference sequence). Germline trimming cut 5 bases from V and 5 bases from J; bases unmatched to any gene: 7. CDR3 size: 14 residues.

This clonotype showed up just a few times. The chain joins TRBV20-1 to TRBJ2-5; the D is unclear. CDR1 is DFQATT and CDR2 is SNEGSKA in the germline V gene (reference sequence). The CDR3 runs to 13 residues. CDR3 nucleotides: TGCACCGCCGGCCAGAAGTACCAAGAGACCCAGTACTTC. This sequence encodes CTAGQKYQETQYF.